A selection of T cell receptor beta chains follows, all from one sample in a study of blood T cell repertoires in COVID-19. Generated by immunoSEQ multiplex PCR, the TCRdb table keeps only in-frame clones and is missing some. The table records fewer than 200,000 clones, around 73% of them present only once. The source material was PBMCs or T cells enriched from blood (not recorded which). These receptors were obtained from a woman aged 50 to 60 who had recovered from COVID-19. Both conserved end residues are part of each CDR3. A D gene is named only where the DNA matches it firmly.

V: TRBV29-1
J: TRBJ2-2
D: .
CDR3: CSAGVGRGTGELFF

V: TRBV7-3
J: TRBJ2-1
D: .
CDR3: CASRETRDLLKPGNEQFF

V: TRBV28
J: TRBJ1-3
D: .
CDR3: CASSLRYGYSGNTIYF

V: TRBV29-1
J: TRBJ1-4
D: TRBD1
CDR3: CSAGQEEKLFF

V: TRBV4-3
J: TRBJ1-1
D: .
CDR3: CASSQDQGGTEAFF

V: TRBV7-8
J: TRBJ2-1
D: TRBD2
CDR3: CASSLDAGLAGGNEQFF

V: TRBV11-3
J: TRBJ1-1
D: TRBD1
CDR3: CASSNAGTGMNTEAFF

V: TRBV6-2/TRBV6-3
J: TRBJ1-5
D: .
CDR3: CASSFGVMTITNQPQHF

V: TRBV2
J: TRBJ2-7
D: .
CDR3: CASSEANRALHEQYF

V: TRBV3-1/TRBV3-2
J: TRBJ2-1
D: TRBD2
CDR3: CASSPGLGQYFNEQFF

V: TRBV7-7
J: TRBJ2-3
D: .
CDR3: CASSLGSATGGDTQYF

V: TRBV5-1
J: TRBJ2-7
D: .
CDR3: CASSLFLTRVRENYEQYF

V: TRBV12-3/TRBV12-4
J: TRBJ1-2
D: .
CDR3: CASRKTDNYGYTF

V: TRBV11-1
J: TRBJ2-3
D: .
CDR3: CASSYRGGPTDTQYF

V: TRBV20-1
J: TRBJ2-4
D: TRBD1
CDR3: CSAPSYDRVNF